The 12 T cell receptor beta chains in this list originate from one sample, sequenced in a study of blood T cell repertoires in COVID-19. Profiling relied on immunoSEQ multiplex PCR, and the TCRdb table lists in-frame clones only, not all of them. This sample carries roughly 300,000 clones, approximately 89% of them seen once, and the ten largest clones take 1.8%. The sample comprised peripheral blood. The receptors here all came from a woman between 25 and 40 years old with COVID-19, enrolled during active disease.

V is TRBV5-1 and J is TRBJ2-7; 8 nucleotides match TRBD1. Germline trimming cut 4 bases from V and 0 bases from J; bases unmatched to any gene: 3. Germline loops: CDR1 SGHRS, CDR2 YFSETQ. The CDR3 runs to 14 residues. CDR3 in DNA: TGCGCCAGCAGCCTGGACAGGGCCTCCTACGAGCAGTACGTC. Translation: CASSLDRASYEQYV.

The J gene is TRBJ1-5, the V gene TRBV21-1. TRBV21-1 represents a pseudogene. CDR3 length equals 15 residues. The CDR3 DNA reads TGTGCCAGCAGCCGGGTATCGGATTGCAATCAGCCCCAGCATTTT. This gives the protein CASSRVSDCNQPQHF.

J is TRBJ2-1 and V is TRBV14, with TRBD1 matching over 7 bases. V was pared by 1 base and J by 11 bases, with 2 bases of the junction left unmatched. Germline V gene lookup returns CDR1 SGHDN and CDR2 FVKESK. The CDR3 totals 12 residues. The CDR3 reads CASSQGQGKQFF. DNA for the CDR3: TGTGCCAGCAGCCAAGGACAGGGAAAGCAGTTCTTC.

The chain joins TRBV28 to TRBJ1-1, with 9 bases identical to TRBD1. The CDR3 covers 13 residues. Germline V gene lookup returns CDR1 MDHEN and CDR2 SYDVKM. Losses at the gene ends were 2 bases for V and 9 bases for J; bases not matched to a gene: 4. The CDR3, as DNA: TGTGCCAGCAGTTTAAGGGACAGGGATAAAGCTTTCTTT. Translating it yields CASSLRDRDKAFF.

This chain joins TRBV2 and TRBJ2-1; D perhaps matches TRBD2 (5 bases). There are 12 residues in the CDR3. Trimming removed 1 base at V and 16 bases at J, with 14 bases between. Germline V gene lookup returns CDR1 SNHLY and CDR2 FYNNEI. Here the CDR3 reads CASSEGGLAVFF. The CDR3 DNA reads TGTGCCAGCAGTGAAGGTGGGCTAGCTGTTTTCTTC.

DNA for the CDR3: TGTGCCAGCAGCCGCGAACAGACCTACAATGAGCAGTTCTTC. Residues: CASSREQTYNEQFF. The chain is built from TRBV3-1 (or the pseudogene TRBV3-2) and TRBJ2-1, with D unclear. V was clipped by 4 bases and J by 2 bases, with 9 bases between them. This CDR3 is built from 14 residues. Per the germline V gene, CDR1 is LGHDT and CDR2 is YNNKEL (reference sequence).

Concerning this clone: The sample has other DNA sequences that encode this CDR3 too. V is TRBV11-2 and J is TRBJ2-7; 8 bases line up with TRBD1. There are 13 residues in the CDR3. V dropped 3 bases and J dropped 7; count of bases not matched to a gene: 5. CDR1 and CDR2 from the germline V gene are SGHAT and FQNNGV. Here the CDR3 reads CASSLDRVGEQYV. The CDR3 DNA sequence: TGTGCCAGCAGCTTGGACAGGGTTGGTGAGCAGTACGTC.

This rearrangement joins TRBV19 to TRBJ2-1; D is ambiguous. Between the trimmed V and J ends, which lost 4 bases and 0 bases, there was a span of 7 bases. Germline CDR1 and CDR2: LNHDA and SQIVND (reference sequence). This CDR3 region has 14 residues. The CDR3 DNA reads TGTGCCAGTAGTACCTTTAGCTCCTACAATGAGCAGTTCTTC. Amino acids: CASSTFSSYNEQFF.

The J gene is TRBJ1-1, the V gene TRBV5-5, with 11 positions matching TRBD1. V lost 2 bases, J lost 0 bases, and 6 bases stayed unmatched. The CDR3 length is 17 residues. Germline CDR1 is SGHKS and CDR2 is YYEKEE (reference sequence). CDR3 nucleotide sequence: TGTGCCAGCAGCTTCGGACAGGGGGCTCGGTTGAACACTGAAGCTTTCTTT. It translates to CASSFGQGARLNTEAFF.

This sequence joins TRBV3-1 (or the pseudogene TRBV3-2) and TRBJ2-5, with D tentatively TRBD1 (7 bases). The CDR3 has 17 residues. Deletions cut 1 base from V and 4 bases from J, with 19 bases between. Germline V lookup: CDR1 LGHDT, CDR2 YNNKEL (reference sequence). In DNA, the CDR3 is TGTGCCAGCAGCCAAGGCCGTGCGACAGGGCGGGGAGAGACCCAGTACTTC. This translates into CASSQGRATGRGETQYF.

The chain couples TRBV28 to TRBJ2-5, with a tentative D call TRBD2 (6 bases). Trimming cost V 5 bases and J 7 bases, with 20 bases left between them. The CDR3 extends over 15 amino acids. CDR1 is MDHEN, CDR2 SYDVKM, per germline. The CDR3 sequence: CASSPPSGSGWTQYF. CDR3 nucleotides: TGTGCCAGCAGTCCCCCCAGCGGGTCCGGGTGGACCCAGTACTTC.

J is TRBJ1-1 and V is TRBV18, with TRBD1 matching over 8 bases. Germline V gives CDR1 KGHSH, CDR2 LQKENI. The CDR3 covers 14 residues. Losses at the gene ends were 3 bases for V and 4 bases for J; bases not matched to a gene: 4. The CDR3 here is CASSPMTGVTEAFF. CDR3 nucleotides: TGTGCCAGCTCACCGATGACAGGGGTCACTGAAGCTTTCTTT.